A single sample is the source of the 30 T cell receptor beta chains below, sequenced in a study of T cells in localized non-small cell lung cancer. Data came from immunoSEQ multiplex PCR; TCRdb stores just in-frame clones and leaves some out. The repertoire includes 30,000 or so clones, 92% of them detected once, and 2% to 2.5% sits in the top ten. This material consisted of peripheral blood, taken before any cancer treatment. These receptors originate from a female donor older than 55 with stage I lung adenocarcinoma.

Written as DNA, the CDR3 is TGTGCCAGCAGCTTGTCCTGGCCCAACAATGAGCAGTTCTTC. Translated: CASSLSWPNNEQFF. This chain joins TRBV5-6 and TRBJ2-1, with D hard to call. Germline CDR1 and CDR2: SGHDT and YYEEEE. Between the trimmed V and J ends, which lost 1 base and 5 bases, there was a span of 10 bases. The CDR3 covers 14 residues.

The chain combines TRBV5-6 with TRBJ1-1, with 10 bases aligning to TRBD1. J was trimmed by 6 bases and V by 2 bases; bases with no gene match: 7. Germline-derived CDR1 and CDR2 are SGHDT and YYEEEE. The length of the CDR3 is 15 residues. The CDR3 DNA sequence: TGTGCCAGCAGCTTATCGGGACAGGGGTCGGCTGAAGCTTTCTTT. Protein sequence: CASSLSGQGSAEAFF.

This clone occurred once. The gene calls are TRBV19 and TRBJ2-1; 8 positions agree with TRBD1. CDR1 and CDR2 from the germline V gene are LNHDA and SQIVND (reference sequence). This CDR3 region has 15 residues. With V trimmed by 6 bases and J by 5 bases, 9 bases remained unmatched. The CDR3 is CASSTRQGHHNEQFF. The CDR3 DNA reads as TGTGCCAGTAGCACCCGACAGGGGCACCACAATGAGCAGTTCTTC.

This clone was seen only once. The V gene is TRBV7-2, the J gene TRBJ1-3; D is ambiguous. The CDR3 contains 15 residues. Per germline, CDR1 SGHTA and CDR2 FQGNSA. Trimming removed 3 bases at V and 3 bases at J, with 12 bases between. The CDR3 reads CASSFDSGFGNTIYF. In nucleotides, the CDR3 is TGTGCCAGCAGCTTCGATTCGGGATTTGGAAACACCATATATTTT.

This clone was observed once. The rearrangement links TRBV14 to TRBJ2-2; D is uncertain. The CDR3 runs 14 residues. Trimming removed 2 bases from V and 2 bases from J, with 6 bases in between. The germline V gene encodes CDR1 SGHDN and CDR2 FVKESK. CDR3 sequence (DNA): TGTGCCAGCAGCCAACACTCAAACACCGGGGAGCTGTTTTTT. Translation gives CASSQHSNTGELFF. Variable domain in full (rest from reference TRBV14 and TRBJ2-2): EAGVTQFPSHSVIEKGQTVTLRCDPISGHDNLYWYRRVMGKEIKFLLHFVKESKQDESGMPNNRFLAERTGGTYSTLKVQPAELEDSGVYFCASSQHSNTGELFFGEGSRLTVL.

CDR3 nucleotide sequence: TGTGCCAGCAGCAAAGGGGCGGGGGATGGCTACACCTTC. Its protein product is CASSKGAGDGYTF. The V and J genes are TRBV21-1 and TRBJ1-2. TRBV21-1 is a listed pseudogene. This CDR3 is 13 amino acids long.

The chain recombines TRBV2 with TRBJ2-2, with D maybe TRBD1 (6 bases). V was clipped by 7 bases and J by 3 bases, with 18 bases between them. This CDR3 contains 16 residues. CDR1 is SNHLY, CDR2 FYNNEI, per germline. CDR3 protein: CASNIGGRGYTGELFF. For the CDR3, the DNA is TGTGCCAGCAACATAGGGGGAAGGGGCTACACCGGGGAGCTGTTTTTT.

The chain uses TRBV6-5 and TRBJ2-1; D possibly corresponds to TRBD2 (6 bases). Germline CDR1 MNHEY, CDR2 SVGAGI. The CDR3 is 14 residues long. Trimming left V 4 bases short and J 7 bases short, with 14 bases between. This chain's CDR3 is CASSSLAGRNEQFF. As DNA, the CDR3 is TGTGCCAGCAGTTCTCTTGCGGGGCGGAATGAGCAGTTCTTC.

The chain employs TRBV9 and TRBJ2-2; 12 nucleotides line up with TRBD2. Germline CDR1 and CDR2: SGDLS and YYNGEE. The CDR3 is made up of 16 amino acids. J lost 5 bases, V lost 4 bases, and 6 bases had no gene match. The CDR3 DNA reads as TGTGCCAGCAGCTTGTCTAGCGGGGGGGCGACCGGGGAGCTGTTTTTT. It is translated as CASSLSSGGATGELFF. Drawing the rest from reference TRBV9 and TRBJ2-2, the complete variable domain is DSGVTQTPKHLITATGQRVTLRCSPRSGDLSVYWYQQSLDQGLQFLIQYYNGEERAKGNILERFSAQQFPDLHSELNLSSLELGDSALYFCASSLSSGGATGELFFGEGSRLTVL.

CDR3 bases: TGTGCCATCAGTGAGCCACGGGGCGACGGCAATCAGCCCCAGCATTTT. Translated, it gives CAISEPRGDGNQPQHF. J is TRBJ1-5 and V is TRBV10-3; D perhaps matches TRBD1 (5 bases). Deletions cut 2 bases from V and 2 bases from J, with 13 bases between. This CDR3 comprises 16 residues. Germline CDR1 ENHRY, CDR2 SYGVKD.

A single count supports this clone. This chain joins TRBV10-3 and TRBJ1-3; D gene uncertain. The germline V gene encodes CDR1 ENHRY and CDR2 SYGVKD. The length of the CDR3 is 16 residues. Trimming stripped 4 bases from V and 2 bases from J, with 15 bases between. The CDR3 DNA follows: TGTGCCATCAGTGCGATCTCGGTCCGGGCTGGAAACACCATATATTTT. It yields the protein CAISAISVRAGNTIYF.

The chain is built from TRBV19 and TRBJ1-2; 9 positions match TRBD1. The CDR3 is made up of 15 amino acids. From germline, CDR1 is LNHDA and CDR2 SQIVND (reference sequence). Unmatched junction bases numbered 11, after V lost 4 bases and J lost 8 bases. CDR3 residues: CASSTRGQGGNGYTF. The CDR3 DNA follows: TGTGCCAGTAGTACCCGGGGACAGGGTGGAAACGGCTACACCTTC.

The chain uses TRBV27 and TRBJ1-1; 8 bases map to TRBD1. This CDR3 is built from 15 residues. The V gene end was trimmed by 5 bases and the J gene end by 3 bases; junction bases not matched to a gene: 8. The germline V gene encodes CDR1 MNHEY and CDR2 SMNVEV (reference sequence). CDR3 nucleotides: TGTGCCAGCAGTGATGGACAGGGAGGCTACACTGAAGCTTTCTTT. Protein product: CASSDGQGGYTEAFF.

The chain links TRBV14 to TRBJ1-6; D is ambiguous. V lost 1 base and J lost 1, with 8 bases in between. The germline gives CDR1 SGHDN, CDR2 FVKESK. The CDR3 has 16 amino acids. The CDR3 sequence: CASSQAGGSYNSPLHF. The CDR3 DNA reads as TGTGCCAGCAGCCAAGCCGGAGGGTCCTATAATTCACCCCTCCACTTT.

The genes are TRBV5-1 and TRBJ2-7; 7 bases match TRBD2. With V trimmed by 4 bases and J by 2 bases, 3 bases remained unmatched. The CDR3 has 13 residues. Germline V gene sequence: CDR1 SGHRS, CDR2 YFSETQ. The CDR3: CASSMGGTYEQYF. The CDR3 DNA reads TGCGCCAGCAGCATGGGGGGGACCTACGAGCAGTACTTC. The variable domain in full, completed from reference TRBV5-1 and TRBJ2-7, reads KAGVTQTPRYLIKTRGQQVTLSCSPISGHRSVSWYQQTPGQGLQFLFEYFSETQRNKGNFPGRFSGRQFSNSRSEMNVSTLELGDSALYLCASSMGGTYEQYFGPGTRLTVT.

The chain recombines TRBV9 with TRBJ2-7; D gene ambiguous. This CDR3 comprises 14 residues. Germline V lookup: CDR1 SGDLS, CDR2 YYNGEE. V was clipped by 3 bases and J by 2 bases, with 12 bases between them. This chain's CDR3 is CASSALGQPYEQYF. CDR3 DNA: TGTGCCAGCAGCGCGCTAGGGCAGCCCTACGAGCAGTACTTC.

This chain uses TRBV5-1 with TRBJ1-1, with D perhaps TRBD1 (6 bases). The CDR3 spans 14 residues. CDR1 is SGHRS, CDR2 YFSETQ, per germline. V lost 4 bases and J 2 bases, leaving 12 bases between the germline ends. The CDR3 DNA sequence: TGCGCCAGCAGCGCTCAGGACAGAAACACTGAAGCTTTCTTT. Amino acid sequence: CASSAQDRNTEAFF.

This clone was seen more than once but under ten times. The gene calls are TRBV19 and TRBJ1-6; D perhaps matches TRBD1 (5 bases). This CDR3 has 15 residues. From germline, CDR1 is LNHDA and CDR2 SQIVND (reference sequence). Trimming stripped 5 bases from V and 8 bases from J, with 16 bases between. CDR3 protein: CASSPQTVVDSPLHF. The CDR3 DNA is TGTGCCAGTAGTCCCCAGACAGTCGTCGATTCACCCCTCCACTTT.

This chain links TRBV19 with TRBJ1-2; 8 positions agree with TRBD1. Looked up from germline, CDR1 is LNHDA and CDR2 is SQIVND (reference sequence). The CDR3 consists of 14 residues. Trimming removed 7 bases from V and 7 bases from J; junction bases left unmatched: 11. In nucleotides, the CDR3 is TGTGCCAGTACCGAGAACAGGGGGAGTAGTGGCTACACCTTC. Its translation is CASTENRGSSGYTF.

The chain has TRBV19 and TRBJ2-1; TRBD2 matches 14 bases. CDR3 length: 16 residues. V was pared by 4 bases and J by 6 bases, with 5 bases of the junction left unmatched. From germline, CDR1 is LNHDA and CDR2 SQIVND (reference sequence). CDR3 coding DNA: TGTGCCAGTAGTAATACGGGACTAGCGGGGGTCAATGAGCAGTTCTTC. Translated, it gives CASSNTGLAGVNEQFF.

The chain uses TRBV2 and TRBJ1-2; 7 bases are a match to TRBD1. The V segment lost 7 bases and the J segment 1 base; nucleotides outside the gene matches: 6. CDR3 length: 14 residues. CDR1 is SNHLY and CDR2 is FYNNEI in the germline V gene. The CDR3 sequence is CASTRDRRNYGYTF. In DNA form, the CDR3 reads TGTGCCAGCACAAGGGACAGACGTAACTATGGCTACACCTTC. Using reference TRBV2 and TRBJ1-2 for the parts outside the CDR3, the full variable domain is EPEVTQTPSHQVTQMGQEVILRCVPISNHLYFYWYRQILGQKVEFLVSFYNNEISEKSEIFDDQFSVERPDGSNFTLKIRSTKLEDSAMYFCASTRDRRNYGYTFGSGTRLTVV.

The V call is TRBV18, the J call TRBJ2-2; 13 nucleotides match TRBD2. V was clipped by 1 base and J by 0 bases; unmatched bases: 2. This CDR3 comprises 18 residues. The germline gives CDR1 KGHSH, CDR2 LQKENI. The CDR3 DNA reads TGTGCCAGCTCACCACTCGGACTAGCGGGGGCGAACACCGGGGAGCTGTTTTTT. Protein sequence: CASSPLGLAGANTGELFF.

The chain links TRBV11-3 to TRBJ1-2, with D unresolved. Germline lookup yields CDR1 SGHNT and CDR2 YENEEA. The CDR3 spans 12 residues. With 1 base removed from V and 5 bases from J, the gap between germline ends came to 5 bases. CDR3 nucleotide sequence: TGTGCCAGCAGCTTAGCCGGTTATGGCTACACCTTC. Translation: CASSLAGYGYTF.

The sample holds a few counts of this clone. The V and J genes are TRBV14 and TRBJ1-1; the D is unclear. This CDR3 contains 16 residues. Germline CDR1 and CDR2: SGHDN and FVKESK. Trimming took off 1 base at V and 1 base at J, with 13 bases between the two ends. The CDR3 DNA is TGTGCCAGCAGCCAAGGGAACGTCCTGAAGAACACTGAAGCTTTCTTT. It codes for CASSQGNVLKNTEAFF.

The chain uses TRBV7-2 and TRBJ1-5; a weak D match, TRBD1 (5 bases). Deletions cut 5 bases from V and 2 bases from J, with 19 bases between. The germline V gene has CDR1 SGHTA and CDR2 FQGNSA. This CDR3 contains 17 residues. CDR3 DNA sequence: TGTGCCAGCAGCCCTTGGTCAACAGGCGGGGGCAATCAGCCCCAGCATTTT. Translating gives CASSPWSTGGGNQPQHF.

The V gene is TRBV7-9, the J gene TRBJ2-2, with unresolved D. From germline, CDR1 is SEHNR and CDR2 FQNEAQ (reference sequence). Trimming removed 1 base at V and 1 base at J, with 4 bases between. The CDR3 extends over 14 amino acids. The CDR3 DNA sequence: TGTGCCAGCAGCTTAGACAGGAACACCGGGGAGCTGTTTTTT. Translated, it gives CASSLDRNTGELFF.

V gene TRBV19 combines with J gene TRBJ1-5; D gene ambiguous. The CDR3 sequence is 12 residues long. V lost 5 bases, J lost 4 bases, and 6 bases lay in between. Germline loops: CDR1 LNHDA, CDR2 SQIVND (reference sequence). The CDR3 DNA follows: TGTGCCAGTAGTCGGGGAAATCAGCCCCAGCATTTT. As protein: CASSRGNQPQHF. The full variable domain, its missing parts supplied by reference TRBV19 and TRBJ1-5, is DGGITQSPKYLFRKEGQNVTLSCEQNLNHDAMYWYRQDPGQGLRLIYYSQIVNDFQKGDIAEGYSVSREKKESFPLTVTSAQKNPTAFYLCASSRGNQPQHFGDGTRLSIL.

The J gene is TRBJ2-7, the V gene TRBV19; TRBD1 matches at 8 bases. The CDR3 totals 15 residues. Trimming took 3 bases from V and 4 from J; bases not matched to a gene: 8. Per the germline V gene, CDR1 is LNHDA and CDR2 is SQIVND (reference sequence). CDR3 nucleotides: TGTGCCAGTAGTATGACCGGACAGGGTAGTTACGAGCAGTACTTC. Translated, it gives CASSMTGQGSYEQYF. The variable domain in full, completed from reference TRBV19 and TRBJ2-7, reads DGGITQSPKYLFRKEGQNVTLSCEQNLNHDAMYWYRQDPGQGLRLIYYSQIVNDFQKGDIAEGYSVSREKKESFPLTVTSAQKNPTAFYLCASSMTGQGSYEQYFGPGTRLTVT.

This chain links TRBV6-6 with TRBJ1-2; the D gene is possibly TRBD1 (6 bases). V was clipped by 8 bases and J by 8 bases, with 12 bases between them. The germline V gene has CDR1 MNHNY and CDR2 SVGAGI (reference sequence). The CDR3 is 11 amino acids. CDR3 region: CASRTGQGYTF. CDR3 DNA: TGTGCCAGCCGTACAGGGCAGGGCTACACCTTC.

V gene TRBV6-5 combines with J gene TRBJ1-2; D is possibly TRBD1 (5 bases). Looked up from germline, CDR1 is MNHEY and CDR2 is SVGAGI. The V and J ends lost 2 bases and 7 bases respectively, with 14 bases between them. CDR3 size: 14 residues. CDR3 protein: CASSYRPVGGGYTF. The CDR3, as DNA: TGTGCCAGCAGTTACAGGCCAGTCGGGGGTGGCTACACCTTC.